The 8 T cell receptor beta chains given below trace back to one sample, sequenced in a study of OX40 agonist ivuxolimab in advanced cancers. This table comes from immunoSEQ multiplex PCR, and its TCRdb copy is limited to in-frame clones, with some not included. The table lists about 88,000 clones, approximately 87% of them singletons. Sample: CD4+ or CD8+ T cells sorted from blood, taken in a trial of the OX40 agonist ivuxolimab. These receptors were obtained from an adult with an advanced solid tumor such as melanoma, head and neck, liver or kidney cancer.

This clone was recorded only once. The chain is built from TRBV19 and TRBJ2-7; 11 positions match TRBD1. Germline CDR1 and CDR2: LNHDA and SQIVND (reference sequence). The CDR3 loop spans 14 amino acids. V lost 4 bases and J lost 3; bases outside the gene matches: 2. In DNA, the CDR3 is TGTGCCAGTAGTAGGACAGGGGGCAACTACGAGCAGTACTTC. Protein product: CASSRTGGNYEQYF. Full variable domain (outside the CDR3, taken from reference TRBV19 and TRBJ2-7): DGGITQSPKYLFRKEGQNVTLSCEQNLNHDAMYWYRQDPGQGLRLIYYSQIVNDFQKGDIAEGYSVSREKKESFPLTVTSAQKNPTAFYLCASSRTGGNYEQYFGPGTRLTVT.

V is TRBV9 and J is TRBJ2-3, with TRBD2 as a possible D gene (6 bases). Germline values: CDR1 SGDLS, CDR2 YYNGEE. V was trimmed by 3 bases and J by 3 bases, leaving 17 bases between them. The CDR3 runs to 16 residues. CDR3 DNA sequence: TGTGCCAGCAGCGGTGGAGGAGGGTCAAGAACAGATACGCAGTATTTT. Protein sequence: CASSGGGGSRTDTQYF.

The sample holds one count of this clone. This chain links TRBV7-2 with TRBJ2-7; possibly TRBD2 for D (5 bases). Trimming shortened V by 5 bases and J by 0 bases, and 14 bases separated the two germline ends. Germline V gene sequence: CDR1 SGHTA, CDR2 FQGNSA. The CDR3 consists of 15 residues. CDR3 residues: CASSPRTSPSYEQYF. Written as DNA, the CDR3 is TGTGCCAGCAGCCCCAGGACTTCCCCCTCCTACGAGCAGTACTTC.

This clone showed up just once. This chain uses TRBV7-9 with TRBJ2-1; 9 nucleotides line up with TRBD2. Germline lookup yields CDR1 SEHNR and CDR2 FQNEAQ (reference sequence). This CDR3 comprises 15 residues. J was trimmed by 4 bases and V by 5 bases; bases with no gene match: 6. The CDR3 region has the DNA TGTGCCAGCAGCCTCGGACTAGCGTTATACAATGAGCAGTTCTTC. The encoded protein is CASSLGLALYNEQFF.

This sequence joins TRBV18 and TRBJ2-7; D gene unclear. CDR3 size: 13 residues. V gave up 0 bases and J gave up 4 bases, with 7 bases separating them. Germline V lookup: CDR1 KGHSH, CDR2 LQKENI. CDR3 sequence reads: CASSPPGQYEQYF. CDR3 DNA: TGTGCCAGCTCACCACCCGGGCAATACGAGCAGTACTTC.

The rearrangement joins TRBV5-1 to TRBJ2-7; 9 nucleotides agree with TRBD1. V was pared by 0 bases and J by 5 bases, with 6 bases of the junction left unmatched. This CDR3 comprises 15 residues. Germline-derived CDR1 and CDR2 are SGHRS and YFSETQ. For the CDR3, the DNA is TGCGCCAGCAGCTTGGAACAGGGGGCGCGGAACGAGCAGTACTTC. It is translated as CASSLEQGARNEQYF.

This chain joins TRBV11-2 and TRBJ2-5; no definite D call. The CDR3 loop spans 15 amino acids. From germline, CDR1 is SGHAT and CDR2 FQNNGV. V lost 0 bases to trimming and J lost 5 bases, with 13 bases between them. CDR3 residues: CASSLDAVGPETQYF. CDR3 coding DNA: TGTGCCAGCAGCTTAGATGCGGTTGGGCCGGAGACCCAGTACTTC.

The chain links TRBV5-1 to TRBJ2-4, with no clear D. From germline, CDR1 is SGHRS and CDR2 YFSETQ. V lost 2 bases, J lost 2 bases, and 8 bases lay in between. The CDR3 runs to 14 residues. CDR3 nucleotide sequence: TGCGCCAGCAGCTTCGCAGAAACCAAAAACATTCAGTACTTC. Residues: CASSFAETKNIQYF.